One sample yielded the 30 T cell receptor beta chains listed below, sequenced in a study of CD8 T cells in Susac syndrome. The RNA input was 0.5 to 1 ug, and it was reverse transcribed with random hexamers. TCRdb redid the calling of the immunoSEQ multiplex PCR reads with MiXCR, one entry per CDR3 protein. Of roughly 100,000 distinct CDR3 sequences listed, around 94% were seen once; the top ten hold about 0.41%. The specimen sequenced was CD8+ T cells from PBMCs. The receptors shown here come from a human donor with Susac syndrome.

This clonotype was recorded only once. CDR3 in amino acids: CSASARGSEQFF. Written as DNA, the CDR3 is TGCAGTGCTAGTGCGAGGGGCAGTGAGCAGTTCTTC. V gene TRBV20-1 combines with J gene TRBJ2-1; TRBD1 or TRBD2 may be the D gene (5 bases each). The germline CDR1 and CDR2 sequences are DFQATT and SNEGSKA (reference sequence). This CDR3 is built from 12 residues. V dropped 3 bases and J dropped 9 bases, with 12 bases sitting between them.

V usage is TRBV23-1 and J usage is TRBJ1-2, with 9 positions matching TRBD1. TRBV23-1 is labeled an ORF, and its function is uncertain. The junction had 6 bases not matched to a gene; V was cut back by 0 bases and J by 7 bases. The CDR3 contains 15 residues. The CDR3 loop reads CASSQSGQGLGGYTF. Here the CDR3 DNA reads TGCGCCAGCAGTCAATCGGGACAGGGCCTGGGTGGCTACACCTTC.

This clonotype occurred once. The rearrangement links TRBV7-9 to TRBJ2-7, with unresolved D. Germline-derived CDR1 and CDR2 are SEHNR and FQNEAQ (reference sequence). Trimming removed 5 bases at V and 2 bases at J, with 16 bases between. This CDR3 has 15 amino acids. The CDR3 loop reads CASSPTDDITYEQYF. The DNA for the CDR3 is TGTGCCAGCAGCCCCACGGACGATATAACCTACGAGCAGTACTTC.

The chain is built from TRBV6-5 and TRBJ2-1; D perhaps matches TRBD2 (5 bases). Trimming cost V 7 bases and J 9 bases, with 16 bases left between them. The CDR3 runs to 13 residues. CDR1 is MNHEY, CDR2 SVGAGI, per germline. The CDR3 reads CASTQRAIGEQFF. DNA of the CDR3: TGTGCCAGCACCCAGAGGGCTATTGGTGAGCAGTTCTTC.

This chain connects TRBV20-1 to TRBJ2-3; TRBD1 matches at 7 bases. Looked up from germline, CDR1 is DFQATT and CDR2 is SNEGSKA (reference sequence). The junction had 8 bases not matched to a gene; V was cut back by 6 bases and J by 5 bases. The CDR3 is 13 amino acids. CDR3 coding DNA: TGCAGTGCCCCCGGGACAGAGGGAGATACGCAGTATTTT. It codes for CSAPGTEGDTQYF.

The J gene is TRBJ2-5, the V gene TRBV4-1, with 9 bases identical to TRBD2. This CDR3 has 15 residues. Germline V lookup: CDR1 MGHRA, CDR2 YSYEKL. With V trimmed by 1 base and J by 4 bases, 4 bases remained unmatched. Written as DNA, the CDR3 is TGCGCCAGCAGCCAAGTGCTAGCGGGGCGAGAGACCCAGTACTTC. It is translated as CASSQVLAGRETQYF.

This sequence joins TRBV7-6 and TRBJ2-3; D may be TRBD2 (7 bases). CDR1 is SGHVS and CDR2 is FNYEAQ in the germline V gene. The CDR3 has 17 amino acids. Trimming pared 5 bases from V and 4 bases from J, leaving 22 bases between. CDR3 region: CASSPFGGQPGADTQYF. The CDR3 region has the DNA TGTGCCAGCAGCCCGTTCGGGGGGCAGCCAGGAGCAGATACGCAGTATTTT.

The chain recombines TRBV4-3 with TRBJ1-6; D is perhaps TRBD1 (5 bases). V gave up 0 bases and J gave up 4 bases, with 7 bases separating them. CDR3 length equals 15 residues. Germline lookup yields CDR1 LGHNA and CDR2 YSLEER. The CDR3 DNA is TGCGCCAGCAGCCAAGATTCAGGGTATAATTCACCCCTCCACTTT. Its protein product is CASSQDSGYNSPLHF.

The chain carries TRBV4-1 and TRBJ2-1, with a tentative D call TRBD2 (7 bases). This CDR3 comprises 14 residues. Per germline, CDR1 MGHRA and CDR2 YSYEKL. Trimming took 0 bases from V and 9 from J, leaving 12 bases between them. The CDR3 coding sequence is TGCGCCAGCAGCCAAGATCGCGGGGGCGGTGAGCAGTTCTTC. This gives the protein CASSQDRGGGEQFF.

The chain recombines TRBV15 with TRBJ2-7; 8 bases line up with TRBD2. This CDR3 contains 15 residues. Germline lookup yields CDR1 LNHNV and CDR2 YYDKDF (reference sequence). V was clipped by 0 bases and J by 0 bases; unmatched bases: 1. In nucleotides, the CDR3 is TGTGCCACCAGCAGAGACGGGACTAGCTCCTACGAGCAGTACTTC. Amino acids: CATSRDGTSSYEQYF.

This clonotype was detected only once. This chain links TRBV9 with TRBJ2-2, with 12 bases that match TRBD2. The CDR3 extends over 17 amino acids. V was clipped by 0 bases and J by 4 bases; unmatched bases: 4. Germline assignment: CDR1 SGDLS and CDR2 YYNGEE. CDR3 region: CASSVGRLAGVTGELFF. The DNA for the CDR3 is TGTGCCAGCAGCGTAGGCCGACTAGCGGGGGTCACCGGGGAGCTGTTTTTT.

V gene TRBV5-1 combines with J gene TRBJ2-7; D might be TRBD2 (5 bases). V lost 1 base to trimming and J lost 0 bases, with 11 bases between them. This CDR3 contains 15 residues. From germline, CDR1 is SGHRS and CDR2 YFSETQ. The CDR3: CASSLSGGSSYEQYF. The CDR3 DNA sequence: TGCGCCAGCAGCTTGTCTGGAGGTAGCTCCTACGAGCAGTACTTC.

The genes are TRBV6-5 and TRBJ2-3; D unresolved. The V gene lost 2 bases and the J gene lost 3 bases, with 15 bases spanning the gap. The germline V gene has CDR1 MNHEY and CDR2 SVGAGI. CDR3 length: 16 residues. The CDR3 protein is CASSYTSSPLTDTQYF. The CDR3 DNA is TGTGCCAGCAGTTACACGTCATCCCCCCTTACAGATACGCAGTATTTT.

This clonotype appeared once. V is TRBV7-8 and J is TRBJ2-3; the match to TRBD1 covers 7 bases. The CDR3 has 16 residues. After removal of 1 base from V and 3 bases from J, the junction contained 7 bases not matched to a gene. Germline CDR1 and CDR2: SGHVS and FQNEAQ. Here the CDR3 reads CASSLGVGQLTDTQYF. In DNA form, the CDR3 reads TGTGCCAGCAGCTTAGGAGTGGGACAGCTTACAGATACGCAGTATTTT.

CDR3 DNA sequence: TGCGCCAGCAGCCGAACAGCGGGGCCATTCTACGAGCAGTACTTC. It codes for CASSRTAGPFYEQYF. The chain has TRBV4-1 and TRBJ2-7; 7 nucleotides agree with TRBD2. Losses at the gene ends were 4 bases for V and 3 bases for J; bases not matched to a gene: 9. Per germline, CDR1 MGHRA and CDR2 YSYEKL. The length of the CDR3 is 15 residues.

This chain uses TRBV5-4 with TRBJ1-6, with D possibly matching TRBD1 (5 bases). The CDR3 consists of 15 residues. V dropped 1 base and J dropped 7 bases, with 12 bases sitting between them. CDR1 SGHNT and CDR2 YYREEE come from the germline V gene (reference sequence). This chain's CDR3 is CASSLMGPTNSPLHF. The CDR3 bases are TGTGCCAGCAGCTTGATGGGGCCGACCAATTCACCCCTCCACTTT.

The chain joins TRBV5-4 to TRBJ2-5, with TRBD1 matching over 8 bases. Germline CDR1 and CDR2: SGHNT and YYREEE (reference sequence). The CDR3 is 14 amino acids. Losses at the gene ends were 4 bases for V and 7 bases for J; bases not matched to a gene: 9. DNA of the CDR3: TGTGCCAGCAGCCCAGGACAGGGCGGTGGGACCCAGTACTTC. This encodes CASSPGQGGGTQYF.

The chain links TRBV12-3 or TRBV12-4 to TRBJ1-1; D is unclear. The CDR3 extends over 13 amino acids. V lost 3 bases to trimming and J lost 1 base, with 6 bases between them. This CDR3 reads CASSFGWNTEAFF. The CDR3 DNA sequence: TGTGCCAGCAGTTTCGGGTGGAACACTGAAGCTTTCTTT.

The chain employs TRBV9 and TRBJ1-1; TRBD1 might be the D (5 bases). The germline V gene has CDR1 SGDLS and CDR2 YYNGEE. V was clipped by 4 bases and J by 6 bases, with 13 bases between them. The CDR3 is 13 residues long. The CDR3 is CASSMGPGAEAFF. In DNA, the CDR3 is TGTGCCAGCAGCATGGGACCGGGCGCTGAAGCTTTCTTT. The whole variable domain, filled in from reference TRBV9 and TRBJ1-1, reads DSGVTQTPKHLITATGQRVTLRCSPRSGDLSVYWYQQSLDQGLQFLIQYYNGEERAKGNILERFSAQQFPDLHSELNLSSLELGDSALYFCASSMGPGAEAFFGQGTRLTVV.

The chain combines TRBV6-5 with TRBJ2-2; D perhaps matches TRBD1 (6 bases). V was shortened by 5 bases and J by 6 bases, with 10 bases between the two germline ends. This CDR3 contains 13 residues. Germline V lookup: CDR1 MNHEY, CDR2 SVGAGI. CDR3 residues: CASSPTGSGELFF. CDR3 bases: TGTGCCAGCAGTCCAACAGGGTCCGGGGAGCTGTTTTTT.

The chain is built from TRBV27 and TRBJ2-7; 9 nucleotides align to TRBD1. CDR1 MNHEY and CDR2 SMNVEV come from the germline V gene (reference sequence). Unmatched junction bases numbered 4, after V lost 7 bases and J lost 6 bases. The CDR3 runs 12 residues. The CDR3 sequence: CASTTGGREQYF. CDR3 bases: TGTGCCAGCACCACAGGGGGCCGCGAGCAGTACTTC.

In DNA form, the CDR3 reads TGTGCCAGCAGCTTAGGGTCCTTGAGCGAGCAGTACTTC. Its protein product is CASSLGSLSEQYF. V usage is TRBV13 and J usage is TRBJ2-7; the D is unclear. The germline CDR1 and CDR2 sequences are PRHDT and FYEKMQ (reference sequence). The CDR3 has 13 amino acids. Trimming shortened V by 0 bases and J by 6 bases, and 9 bases separated the two germline ends. The full variable domain, in which reference TRBV13 and TRBJ2-7 provide the parts outside the CDR3, is AAGVIQSPRHLIKEKRETATLKCYPIPRHDTVYWYQQGPGQDPQFLISFYEKMQSDKGSIPDRFSAQQFSDYHSELNMSSLELGDSALYFCASSLGSLSEQYFGPGTRLTVT.

The CDR3 here is CASTTVEETQYF. DNA for the CDR3: TGTGCCAGCACGACTGTAGAAGAGACCCAGTACTTC. The V call is TRBV11-2, the J call TRBJ2-5; D gene unclear. Between the trimmed V and J ends, which lost 7 bases and 3 bases, there was a span of 9 bases. The CDR3 is 12 residues long. Germline V gene data show CDR1 as SGHAT and CDR2 as FQNNGV.

The chain couples TRBV27 to TRBJ1-2, with 12 bases fitting TRBD1. Per the germline V gene, CDR1 is MNHEY and CDR2 is SMNVEV (reference sequence). The CDR3 runs 14 residues. With 4 bases clipped from V and 10 bases from J, the junction kept 7 bases outside the gene matches. CDR3 loop: CASSWGQGAYIYTF. CDR3 nucleotide sequence: TGTGCCAGCAGTTGGGGACAGGGGGCTTACATCTACACCTTC.

The V and J genes are TRBV24-1 and TRBJ1-1; a weak D match, TRBD1 (6 bases). Trimming removed 4 bases from V and 11 bases from J, with 13 bases in between. The germline gives CDR1 KGHDR, CDR2 SFDVKD. The CDR3 totals 12 residues. The CDR3 loop is CATSDPAGVAFF. The CDR3 nucleotides are TGTGCCACCAGTGACCCCGCAGGGGTCGCTTTCTTT.

The chain uses TRBV29-1 and TRBJ2-7; 7 bases align to TRBD1. Germline V gives CDR1 SQVTM, CDR2 ANQGSEA. Trimming removed 8 bases from V and 5 bases from J; junction bases left unmatched: 9. This CDR3 has 12 amino acids. This CDR3 reads CSTRQGDNEQYF. The CDR3 DNA is TGCAGCACCAGACAGGGAGATAACGAGCAGTACTTC.

V usage is TRBV12-3 or TRBV12-4 and J usage is TRBJ2-5, with D unresolved. The CDR3 has 11 amino acids. V was clipped by 10 bases and J by 4 bases, with 10 bases between them. CDR3 DNA: TGTGCCACCCTAATAGGAGAGACCCAGTACTTC. It is translated as CATLIGETQYF.

A single count supports this clonotype. The CDR3 region is CASSPPTGGQPQHF. CDR3 sequence (DNA): TGTGCCAGCAGTCCGCCGACAGGGGGTCAGCCCCAGCATTTT. The V and J genes are TRBV12-3 or TRBV12-4 and TRBJ1-5, with 9 bases matching TRBD1. Trimming cost V 5 bases and J 6 bases; bases outside gene matches: 5. This CDR3 is built from 14 residues.

V usage is TRBV29-1 and J usage is TRBJ2-5; 9 bases are a match to TRBD1. Per germline, CDR1 SQVTM and CDR2 ANQGSEA. This CDR3 region has 14 residues. The V segment lost 6 bases and the J segment 1 base; nucleotides outside the gene matches: 6. For the CDR3, the DNA is TGCAGCGTGGGGACAGGGATGGGCCAAGAGACCCAGTACTTC. Amino acid sequence: CSVGTGMGQETQYF.

This rearrangement joins TRBV11-2 to TRBJ1-5; tentative D call: TRBD1 (5 bases). V was shortened by 5 bases and J by 2 bases, with 13 bases between the two germline ends. CDR1 SGHAT and CDR2 FQNNGV come from the germline V gene. The CDR3 consists of 15 residues. In DNA form, the CDR3 reads TGTGCCAGCAGCCCTACAGGTCCGGGCAATCAGCCCCAGCATTTT. It yields the protein CASSPTGPGNQPQHF.